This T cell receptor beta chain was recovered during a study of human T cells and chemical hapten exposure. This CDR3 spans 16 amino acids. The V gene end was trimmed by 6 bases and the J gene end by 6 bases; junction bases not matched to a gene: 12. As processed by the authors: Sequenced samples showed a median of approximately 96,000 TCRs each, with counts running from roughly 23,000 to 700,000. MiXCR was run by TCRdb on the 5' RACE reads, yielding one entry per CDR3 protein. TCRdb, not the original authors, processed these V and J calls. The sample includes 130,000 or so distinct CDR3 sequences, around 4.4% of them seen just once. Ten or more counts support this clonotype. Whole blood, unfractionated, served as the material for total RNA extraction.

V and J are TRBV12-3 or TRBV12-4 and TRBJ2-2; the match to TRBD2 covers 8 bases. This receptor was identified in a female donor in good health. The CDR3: CASSWGRGESAGELFF. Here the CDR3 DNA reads TGTGCCAGCAGCTGGGGGCGGGGGGAATCGGCCGGGGAGCTGTTTTTT.